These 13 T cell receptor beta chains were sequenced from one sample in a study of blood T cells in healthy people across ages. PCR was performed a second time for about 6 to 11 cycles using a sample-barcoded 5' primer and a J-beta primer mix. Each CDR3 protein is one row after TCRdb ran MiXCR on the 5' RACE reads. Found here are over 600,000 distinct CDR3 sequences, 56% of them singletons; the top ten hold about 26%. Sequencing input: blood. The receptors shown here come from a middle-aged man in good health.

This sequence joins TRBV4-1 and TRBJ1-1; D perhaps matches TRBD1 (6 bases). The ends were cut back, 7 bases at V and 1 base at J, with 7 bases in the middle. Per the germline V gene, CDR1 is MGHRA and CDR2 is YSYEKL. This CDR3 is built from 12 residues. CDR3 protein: CASTDRNTEAFF. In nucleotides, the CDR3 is TGCGCCAGCACGGACAGGAACACTGAAGCTTTCTTT.

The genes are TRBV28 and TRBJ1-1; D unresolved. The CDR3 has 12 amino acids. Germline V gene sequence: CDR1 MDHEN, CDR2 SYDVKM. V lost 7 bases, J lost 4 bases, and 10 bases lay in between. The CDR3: CASTLWGTEAFF. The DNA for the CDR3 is TGTGCCAGCACCCTCTGGGGCACTGAAGCTTTCTTT.

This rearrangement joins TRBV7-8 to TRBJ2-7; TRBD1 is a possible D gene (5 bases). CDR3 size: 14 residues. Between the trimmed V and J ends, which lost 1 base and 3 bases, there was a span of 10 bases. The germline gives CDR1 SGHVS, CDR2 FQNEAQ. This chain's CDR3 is CASSLGQPNYEQYF. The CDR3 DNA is TGTGCCAGCAGCTTAGGACAGCCTAACTACGAGCAGTACTTC.

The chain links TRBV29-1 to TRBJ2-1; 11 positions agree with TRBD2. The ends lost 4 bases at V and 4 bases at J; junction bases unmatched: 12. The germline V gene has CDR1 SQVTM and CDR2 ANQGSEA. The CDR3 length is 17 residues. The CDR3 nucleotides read TGCAGCGTTGGAGGGGCCTTAGCGGGAGGGTCATACAATGAGCAGTTCTTC. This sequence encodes CSVGGALAGGSYNEQFF.

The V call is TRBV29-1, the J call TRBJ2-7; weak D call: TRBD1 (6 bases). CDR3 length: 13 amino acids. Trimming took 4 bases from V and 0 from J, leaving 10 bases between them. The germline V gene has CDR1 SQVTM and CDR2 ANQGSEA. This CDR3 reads CSVAWDISYEQYF. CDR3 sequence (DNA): TGCAGCGTTGCCTGGGACATCTCCTACGAGCAGTACTTC.

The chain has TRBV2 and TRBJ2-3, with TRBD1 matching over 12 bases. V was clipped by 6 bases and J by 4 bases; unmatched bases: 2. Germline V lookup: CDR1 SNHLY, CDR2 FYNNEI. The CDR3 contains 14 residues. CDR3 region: CASRGQGAPDTQYF. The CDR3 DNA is TGTGCCAGCAGGGGACAGGGGGCCCCAGATACGCAGTATTTT.

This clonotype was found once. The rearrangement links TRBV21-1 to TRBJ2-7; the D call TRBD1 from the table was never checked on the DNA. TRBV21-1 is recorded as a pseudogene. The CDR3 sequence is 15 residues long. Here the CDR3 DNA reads TGTGCCAGCAGCAACCCGGCCAGGGGATATTACGAGCAGTACTTC. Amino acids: CASSNPARGYYEQYF.

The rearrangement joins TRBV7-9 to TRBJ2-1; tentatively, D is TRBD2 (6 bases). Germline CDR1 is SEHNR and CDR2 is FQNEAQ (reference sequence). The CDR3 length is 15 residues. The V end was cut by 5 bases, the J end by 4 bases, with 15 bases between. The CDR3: CASSPGVRGYNEQFF. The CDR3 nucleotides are TGTGCCAGCAGCCCCGGGGTACGGGGGTACAATGAGCAGTTCTTC.

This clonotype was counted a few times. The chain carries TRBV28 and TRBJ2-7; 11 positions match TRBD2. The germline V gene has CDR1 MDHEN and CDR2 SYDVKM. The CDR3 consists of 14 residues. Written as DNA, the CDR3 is TGTGCAGAGAGTAGCGGGAGGGCCTCCTACGAGCAGTACTTC. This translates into CAESSGRASYEQYF.

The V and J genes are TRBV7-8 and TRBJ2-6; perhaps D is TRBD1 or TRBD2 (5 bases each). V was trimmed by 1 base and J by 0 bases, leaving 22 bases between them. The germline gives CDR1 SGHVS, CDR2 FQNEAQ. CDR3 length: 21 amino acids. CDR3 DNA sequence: TGTGCCAGCAGCTTAGTGTTTTACGGGGCTGGTGAGAGCTCTGGGGCCAACGTCCTGACTTTC. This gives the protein CASSLVFYGAGESSGANVLTF.

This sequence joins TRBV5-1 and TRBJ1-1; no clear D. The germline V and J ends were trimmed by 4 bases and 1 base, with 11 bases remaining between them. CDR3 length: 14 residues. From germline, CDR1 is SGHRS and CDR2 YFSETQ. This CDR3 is CASSPAVANTEAFF. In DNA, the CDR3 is TGCGCCAGCAGCCCCGCCGTCGCGAACACTGAAGCTTTCTTT. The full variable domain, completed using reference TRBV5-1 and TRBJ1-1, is KAGVTQTPRYLIKTRGQQVTLSCSPISGHRSVSWYQQTPGQGLQFLFEYFSETQRNKGNFPGRFSGRQFSNSRSEMNVSTLELGDSALYLCASSPAVANTEAFFGQGTRLTVV.

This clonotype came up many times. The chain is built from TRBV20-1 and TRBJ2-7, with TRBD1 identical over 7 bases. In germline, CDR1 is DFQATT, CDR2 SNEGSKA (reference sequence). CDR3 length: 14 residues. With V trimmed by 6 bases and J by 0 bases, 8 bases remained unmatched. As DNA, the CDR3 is TGCAGTGCCGCTCGGAACAGGGGCTCCTACGAGCAGTACTTC. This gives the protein CSAARNRGSYEQYF.

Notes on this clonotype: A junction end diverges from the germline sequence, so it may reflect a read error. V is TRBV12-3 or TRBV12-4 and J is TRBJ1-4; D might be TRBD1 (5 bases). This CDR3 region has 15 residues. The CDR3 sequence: CVSSSGGEIVEKLFF. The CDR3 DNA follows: TGTGTCAGCAGTTCCGGAGGGGAGATTGTCGAAAAACTGTTTTTT.